The rows below give T cell receptor beta chains drawn from one sample of a study of T cell repertoires in cytomegalovirus infection. No antigen is known for these receptors. Via MiXCR, TCRdb re-called the reads, giving one row per CDR3 protein. The table shows about 500,000 distinct CDR3 sequences, with more than 30% occurring only once. The sequenced sample was cultured PBMCs, obtained from culture after CMV antigen stimulation. The receptor source for this set is a human donor in good health (CMV status not recorded). Some clones in this sample may be carry-over from other donors' samples. Both conserved end residues are trimmed from each CDR3. Clone size, where shown, is once, few, many, or a class for clones that have expanded.

clone size	V gene	CDR3 protein
-	TRBV6-2/TRBV6-3	ASNQWNSYEQY
-	TRBV10-3	AISRLANEQF
-	TRBV9	ASSVDPNEQF
few	TRBV6-2/TRBV6-3	ASIQSGVHQPQH
-	TRBV27	ASSLMSGNTYEQY
-	TRBV19	ASSIQGRFGSPLH
-	TRBV7-9	ASSSPPRETQY
-	TRBV6-2/TRBV6-3	ASSYMDASLY
few	TRBV5-1	ASSLLASGYNEQF
few	TRBV4-1	ASSQPISSYNEQF
many	TRBV19	ASSIERTGDNEQF
few	TRBV7-9	ASSLLVTRVSSTDTQY
-	TRBV10-3	AISESGDEKLF
-	TRBV12-5	ASGSVSGAWAEAF
few	TRBV6-1	ASSEAVSRGPRTEAF
-	TRBV10-3	AIKDAGDSPLH
-	TRBV29-1	SVDRTQGAQYTQY
few	TRBV29-1	SVVGAAGGETQY
-	TRBV7-2	ASSSISGEQY
many	TRBV7-2	ASSLHGADTQY
-	TRBV4-3	ASSADLGIAGGLGYNEQF
-	TRBV2	ASRTPTQPQH
-	TRBV7-9	TSSSGTGYGYT
-	TRBV14	ASSQTTSGRMKTQY
many	TRBV6-2/TRBV6-3	ASSYRHTAPGDRVNQPQH
-	TRBV6-2/TRBV6-3	ASSYSKWPEAF
-	TRBV19	ASSIEGRSGEGKNIQY
-	TRBV4-3	ASSQGSSGRKEQF
-	TRBV28	ASRHRTGRVN
-	TRBV15	ATSPGRLEHYGYT
-	TRBV20-1	SARPTSGSYEQY
few	TRBV19	ASSIVASGRGRETQY
-	TRBV15	ATSRGGGPQGTQY
many	TRBV9	ASSVSGLLNTEAF
-	TRBV5-6	ASSRQGSYNSPLH
many	TRBV12-3/TRBV12-4	ASRLGFFGTDTQY